The 4 T cell receptor beta chains below come from one sample, sequenced in a study of CD8+ T cells in alopecia areata. RNA was isolated and reverse transcribed to cDNA, the sequencing template. Libraries were prepared by immunoSEQ multiplex PCR; TCRdb keeps only in-frame clonotypes and omits some of them. Of under 95,000 clones in the sample, about 71% were seen once. Treatment defined: oral pan-JAK inhibitor, 5-10 mg twice daily. The source was CD8+ T cells sorted from blood, collected between weeks 44 and 45, from a patient treated with tofacitinib. These receptors all stem from a human donor with alopecia areata.

The CDR3 reads CASSQDQGTYEQYF. CDR3 nucleotides: TGCGCCAGCAGCCAAGACCAGGGAACCTACGAGCAGTACTTC. This chain joins TRBV4-1 and TRBJ2-7; possible D gene TRBD1, 5 bases. CDR3 length: 14 amino acids. The V gene's germline CDR1 is MGHRA and CDR2 YSYEKL. V was cut by 0 bases and J by 2 bases, with 8 bases left in between.

This chain uses TRBV12-5 with TRBJ2-7, with TRBD1 matching 7 bases. Germline V gene data show CDR1 as LGHNT and CDR2 as FRNRAP. This CDR3 is built from 13 residues. The V segment lost 9 bases and the J segment 0 bases; nucleotides outside the gene matches: 5. CDR3 coding DNA: TGTGCTAGCGTACGGGACAGCTCCTACGAGCAGTACTTC. Translated: CASVRDSSYEQYF.

The chain is built from TRBV2 and TRBJ2-3, with D perhaps given as TRBD1 or TRBD2 (5 bases each). The length of the CDR3 is 15 residues. The V and J ends lost 4 bases and 3 bases respectively, with 14 bases between them. Germline CDR1 is SNHLY and CDR2 is FYNNEI. The CDR3 DNA is TGTGCCAGCAGTGTGGAAGTTGGGGGAACAGATACGCAGTATTTT. Encoded protein: CASSVEVGGTDTQYF.

The V call is TRBV19, the J call TRBJ2-7; D is unresolved. Trimming took 1 base from V and 3 from J, leaving 10 bases between them. The CDR3 runs 14 residues. Germline loops: CDR1 LNHDA, CDR2 SQIVND (reference sequence). The CDR3 sequence is CASSIGTGYYEQYF. CDR3 DNA sequence: TGTGCCAGTAGTATAGGGACGGGCTACTACGAGCAGTACTTC.